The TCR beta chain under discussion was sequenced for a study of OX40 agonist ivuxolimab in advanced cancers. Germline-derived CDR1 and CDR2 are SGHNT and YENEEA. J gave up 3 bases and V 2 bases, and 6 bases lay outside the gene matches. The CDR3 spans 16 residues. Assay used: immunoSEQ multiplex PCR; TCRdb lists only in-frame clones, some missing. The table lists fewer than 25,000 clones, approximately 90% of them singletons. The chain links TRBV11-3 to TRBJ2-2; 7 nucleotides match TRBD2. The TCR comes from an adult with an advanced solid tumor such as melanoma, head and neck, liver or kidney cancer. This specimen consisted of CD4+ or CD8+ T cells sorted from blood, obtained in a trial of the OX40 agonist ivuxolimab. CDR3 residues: CASSLILAEDTGELFF. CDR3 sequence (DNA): TGTGCCAGCAGCTTAATCCTAGCGGAAGACACCGGGGAGCTGTTTTTT. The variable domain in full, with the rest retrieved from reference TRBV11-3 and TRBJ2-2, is EAGVVQSPRYKIIEKKQPVAFWCNPISGHNTLYWYLQNLGQGPELLIRYENEEAVDDSQLPKDRFSAERLKGVDSTLKIQPAELGDSAVYLCASSLILAEDTGELFFGEGSRLTVL.